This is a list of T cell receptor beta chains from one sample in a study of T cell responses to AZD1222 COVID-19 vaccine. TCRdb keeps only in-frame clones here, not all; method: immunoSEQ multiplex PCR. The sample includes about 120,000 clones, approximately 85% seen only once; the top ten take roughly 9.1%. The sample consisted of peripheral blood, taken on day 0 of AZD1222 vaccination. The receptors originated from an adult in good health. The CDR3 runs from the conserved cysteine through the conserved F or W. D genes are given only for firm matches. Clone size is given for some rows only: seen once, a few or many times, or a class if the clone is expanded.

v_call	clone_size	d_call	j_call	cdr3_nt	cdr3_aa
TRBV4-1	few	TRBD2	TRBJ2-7	TGCGCCAGCAGCCCGCGCCGACTAGCGGGGGGCTGGAACGAGCAGTACTTC	CASSPRRLAGGWNEQYF
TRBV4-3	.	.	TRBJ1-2	TGCGCCAGCAGCCAATTACAGGGAGCCCTCTATGGCTACACCTTC	CASSQLQGALYGYTF
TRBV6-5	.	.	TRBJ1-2	TGTGCCAGTGATGACTGGGCAAACTATGGCTACACCTTC	CASDDWANYGYTF
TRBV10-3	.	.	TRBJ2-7	TGTGCCATCAGTCAGCAGCGGGCCCCCTACGAGCAGTACTTC	CAISQQRAPYEQYF
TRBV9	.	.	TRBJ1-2	TGTGCCAGCAGCGTAGCGGGGGCGCAGATCTATGGCTACACCTTC	CASSVAGAQIYGYTF
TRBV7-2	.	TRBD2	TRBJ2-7	TGTGCCACTAGCGGGAGTCGTTACGAGCAGTACTTC	CATSGSRYEQYF
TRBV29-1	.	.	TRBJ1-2	TGCAGCGTCTTGATAACCCGACAGGCAGGCTACACCTTC	CSVLITRQAGYTF
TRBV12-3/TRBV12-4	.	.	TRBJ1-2	TGTGCCAGCACCCTTGGTGGTGGCTACACCTTC	CASTLGGGYTF
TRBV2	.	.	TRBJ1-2	TGTGCCAGCAGGAGCAGTGGGGGGAACTATGGCTACACCTTC	CASRSSGGNYGYTF
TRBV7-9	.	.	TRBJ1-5	TGTGCCAGCAGCTTGGACAACAATCAGCCCCAGCATTTT	CASSLDNNQPQHF
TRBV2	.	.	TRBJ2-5	TGTGCCAGCAGGGACACCGGGACGCAGGAGACCCAGTACTTC	CASRDTGTQETQYF
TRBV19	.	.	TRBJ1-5	TGTGCCAGTAGTCCCCAGCAGGGTAATCAGCCCCAGCATTTT	CASSPQQGNQPQHF
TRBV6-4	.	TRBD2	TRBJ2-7	TGTGCCAGCAGTGGTTTCGCTAGCGGGTGTAGCTCCTACGAGCAGTACTTC	CASSGFASGCSSYEQYF
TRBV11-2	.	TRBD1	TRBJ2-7	TGTGCCAGCAGCTTAGAGGGGACAGGGGGGTACGAGCAGTACTTC	CASSLEGTGGYEQYF
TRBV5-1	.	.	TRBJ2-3	TGCGCCAGCAGCTTAATGGGCAGGGGAACTACAGATACGCAGTATTTT	CASSLMGRGTTDTQYF
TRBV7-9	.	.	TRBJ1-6	TGTGCCAGCAGCTTATCGGGGGCCATGAATTCACCCCTCCACTTT	CASSLSGAMNSPLHF
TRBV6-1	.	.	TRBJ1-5	TGTGCCAGCAGTGAGTGGGAGGGGTCCTCGGGTCAGCCCCAGCATTTT	CASSEWEGSSGQPQHF
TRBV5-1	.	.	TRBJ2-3	TGCGCCAGCAGCTTGGCCTGGGGGACAGATACGCAGTATTTT	CASSLAWGTDTQYF
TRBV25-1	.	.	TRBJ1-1	TGTGCCAGCAGTGAATTTGGGCGGGGTCGGAGCACTGAAGCTTTCTTT	CASSEFGRGRSTEAFF
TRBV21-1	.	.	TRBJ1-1	TGTGCCAGCAGCAAAGGTGGGGTGAACACTGAAGCTTTCTTT	CASSKGGVNTEAFF
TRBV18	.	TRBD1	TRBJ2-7	TGTGCCAGCTCACCAAACAGGGGAGTATCCGAGCAGTACTTC	CASSPNRGVSEQYF
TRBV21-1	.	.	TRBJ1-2	TGTGCCAGCATCACCAGACAGGGCCGCTATGGCTACACCTTC	CASITRQGRYGYTF
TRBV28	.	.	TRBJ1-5	TGTGCCAGCAGTTTCAGGGCTATAGCGGATCAGCCCCAGCATTTT	CASSFRAIADQPQHF
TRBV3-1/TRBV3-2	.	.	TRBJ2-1	TGTGCCAGCAGCCAAGACGCAGGGGCCGAGCAGTTCTTC	CASSQDAGAEQFF
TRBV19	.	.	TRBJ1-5	TGTGCCGCAGGTCCGAAGGGATATAGCAATCAGCCCCAGCATTTT	CAAGPKGYSNQPQHF
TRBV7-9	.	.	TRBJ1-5	TGTGCCAGCAGCCCCGACGGAAATAGCAATCAGCCCCAGCATTTT	CASSPDGNSNQPQHF
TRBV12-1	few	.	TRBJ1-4	TGTGCCAGCAGCTTTGACTTCCGACAGGATGCGCAAGGTAATGAAAAACTGTTTTTT	CASSFDFRQDAQGNEKLFF
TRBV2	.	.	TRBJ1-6	TGTGCCAGCTTGCCAGGGAGTGGGGCTAATTCACCCCTCCACTTT	CASLPGSGANSPLHF
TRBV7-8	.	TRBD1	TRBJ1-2	TGTGCCAGCAGCCAAGACGGACAGGGACGGGGTTTTTATGGCTACACCTTC	CASSQDGQGRGFYGYTF
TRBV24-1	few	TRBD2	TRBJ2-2	TGTGCCACCAGTGATTTGCAACATAGCGGGAGGGCCCTCGGGGAGCTGTTTTTT	CATSDLQHSGRALGELFF
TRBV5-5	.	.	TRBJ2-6	TGTGCCAGCAGCACAGGTCTGTACTCTGGGGCCAACGTCCTGACTTTC	CASSTGLYSGANVLTF
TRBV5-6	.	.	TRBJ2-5	TGTGCCAGCAGCTTGGCGGTGGTGAGAGAGACCCAGTACTTC	CASSLAVVRETQYF
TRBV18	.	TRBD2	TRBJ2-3	TGTGCCAGCTCACCGCGGGAGGGACGGCCAGATACGCAGTATTTT	CASSPREGRPDTQYF
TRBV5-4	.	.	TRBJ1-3	TGTGCCAGCAGCTCGCTCCTCTCTGGAAACACCATATATTTT	CASSSLLSGNTIYF
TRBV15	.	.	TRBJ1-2	TGTGCCACCAGCAGCGAACCCTTGGCGGCAGGCCTCTATGGCTACACCTTC	CATSSEPLAAGLYGYTF
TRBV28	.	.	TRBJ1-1	TGTGCCAGCAGTTTAGAGGCCCCGAGGAACACTGAAGCTTTCTTT	CASSLEAPRNTEAFF
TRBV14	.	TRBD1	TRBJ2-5	TGTGCCAGCAGCCAAGGGTCCGGGACAGGGTCCCGAGAGACCCAGTACTTC	CASSQGSGTGSRETQYF
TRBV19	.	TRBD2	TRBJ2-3	TGTGCCAGTAGTATGGGCGTGACTAGCAACACAGATACGCAGTATTTT	CASSMGVTSNTDTQYF
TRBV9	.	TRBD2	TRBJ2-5	TGTGCCAGCAGCGCCCGACTAGCGATAGAGACCCAGTACTTC	CASSARLAIETQYF
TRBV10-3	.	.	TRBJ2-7	TGTGCCATCAGTGAAGGACAGAACTACGAGCAGTACTTC	CAISEGQNYEQYF
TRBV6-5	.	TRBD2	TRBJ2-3	TGTGCCAGCAGTTACCGGGGACTAGCGGGGAGAGATACGCAGTATTTT	CASSYRGLAGRDTQYF
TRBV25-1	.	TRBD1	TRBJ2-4	TGTGCCAGCTGTCCCCATCTAAGACAGGGCGGCAAAAACATTCAGTACTTC	CASCPHLRQGGKNIQYF
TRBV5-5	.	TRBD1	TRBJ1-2	TGTGCCAGCAGCTTGGAGGCAGGGGGTCTTGGCTACACCTTC	CASSLEAGGLGYTF
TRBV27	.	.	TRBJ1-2	TGTGCCAGCAGTTTATGGGCGGGGACCTATGGCTACACCTTC	CASSLWAGTYGYTF